These T cell receptor beta chains were read from a single sample in a study of CD8+ T cells in alopecia areata. Method: immunoSEQ multiplex PCR; TCRdb's copy keeps in-frame clones and lacks some. The sample lists some 180,000 clones, roughly 63% occurring once. The sample was CD4+ T cells sorted from blood, taken at week 0. The receptors stem from a human donor with alopecia areata. CDR3s include the opening cysteine and the closing phenylalanine or tryptophan. D genes are given only for firm matches. Clone size appears in some rows only: once, few, many, or a class for an expanded clone.

d_call j_call clone_size v_call cdr3_nt cdr3_aa
NA TRBJ1-2 few TRBV7-2 TGTGCCAGCAGCTTTGTGGGGGCAAGGGGCTACACCTTC CASSFVGARGYTF
TRBD1 TRBJ2-7 NA TRBV29-1 TGCAGCGTTCGACAGGGTATCTACGAGCAGTACTTC CSVRQGIYEQYF
TRBD1 TRBJ1-5 NA TRBV30 TGTGCCTGGGGCGACAGGGGAAATCAGCCCCAGCATTTT CAWGDRGNQPQHF
NA TRBJ1-6 few TRBV9 TGTGCCAGCAGCGTAGCAGGATACAATTCACCCCTCCACTTT CASSVAGYNSPLHF
NA TRBJ1-1 few TRBV20-1 TGCAGTGCTAGGGGGAACACTGAAGCTTTCTTT CSARGNTEAFF
TRBD1 TRBJ1-1 NA TRBV29-1 TGCAGCGTGCGGGACAGGGGGGACACTGAAGCTTTCTTT CSVRDRGDTEAFF
NA TRBJ1-4 NA TRBV4-3 TGCGCCAGCAGCCAAGATAAGGCAGGGCTTAATGAAAAACTGTTTTTT CASSQDKAGLNEKLFF
NA TRBJ2-5 NA TRBV5-1 TGCGCCAGCAGCTCCGGGGAGCGAGAGACCCAGTACTTC CASSSGERETQYF
NA TRBJ2-5 NA TRBV5-1 TGCGCCAGCAGCCCAGGGACTACGGGACAGTCAGAGACCCAGTACTTC CASSPGTTGQSETQYF
NA TRBJ2-3 few TRBV29-1 TGCAGCGTTGATGTTACAGATACGCAGTATTTT CSVDVTDTQYF